The 20 T cell receptor beta chains presented below share a single source sample, sequenced in a study of T-cell reconstitution after alpha-beta-depleted transplantation in children (dated by TCRdb to 2016 to 2018). The library came from PCR. Sequencing took place on an Illumina HiSeq 2500. TCR libraries were prepared with molecular barcoding, using unique molecular identifiers to normalize TCRbeta repertoire quantification. TCRdb reanalyzed the raw reads on its own, using fastp at Q25 for trimming and MiXCR for clone calling, and kept in-frame beta chains. Here each entry gathers all rows of one CDR3 protein and keeps the most common genes and DNA. A total of 500,000 to 650,000 distinct CDR3 sequences appear in this sample, roughly 13% of them only once. The top ten clonotypes cover around 2.2% of the sample. In light of the paper, this sample's treatment or condition label describes: allogeneic hematopoietic cell transplantation with graft depleted of TCRalphabeta T cells and CD19 B cells.

Specimen: PBMCs, mostly from graft donor cells, collected 360 days after TCRalphabeta/CD19-depleted stem cell transplant. The receptor source for this set is a male patient younger than 18 who had a stem cell transplant for acute myeloid leukemia, so the T cells may come from the graft donor.

The chain employs TRBV7-2 and TRBJ2-2, with unresolved D. There are 15 residues in the CDR3. Germline lookup yields CDR1 SGHTA and CDR2 FQGNSA. Trimming cost V 6 bases and J 5 bases, with 16 bases left between them. The CDR3 sequence is CASRPDLRPTGELFF. The CDR3 DNA follows: TGTGCCAGCAGACCGGACCTCCGCCCGACCGGGGAGCTGTTTTTT.

This clonotype occurred once. The chain is built from TRBV7-1 and TRBJ2-5, with 9 bases fitting TRBD2. TRBV7-1 is an ORF; its function is uncertain. J was trimmed by 3 bases and V by 5 bases; bases with no gene match: 28. This CDR3 has 22 residues. The DNA for the CDR3 is TGTGCCAGCAGCGCATCCCTTCAACTAGCGGGCGAAATAAGGGTCGGAAAAGAGACCCAGTACTTC. Translated: CASSASLQLAGEIRVGKETQYF.

This clonotype was counted between two and nine times. The chain carries TRBV7-9 and TRBJ2-3, with TRBD1 matching 10 bases. Germline loops: CDR1 SEHNR, CDR2 FQNEAQ (reference sequence). This CDR3 spans 14 amino acids. V was clipped by 5 bases and J by 3 bases; unmatched bases: 2. In nucleotides, the CDR3 is TGTGCCAGCAGCCCGGACAGGGGGACAGATACGCAGTATTTT. Its translation: CASSPDRGTDTQYF.

The sample holds many counts of this clonotype. The chain carries TRBV7-2 and TRBJ2-1; 8 bases map to TRBD2. The CDR3 is 16 amino acids. Germline V CDR1 and CDR2: SGHTA, FQGNSA. J gave up 7 bases and V 2 bases, and 10 bases lay outside the gene matches. Here the CDR3 reads CASSLRLGLVRNEQFF. CDR3 DNA: TGTGCCAGCAGCTTAAGGTTGGGACTAGTAAGGAATGAGCAGTTCTTC. Using reference TRBV7-2 and TRBJ2-1 for the parts outside the CDR3, the full variable domain is GAGVSQSPSNKVTEKGKDVELRCDPISGHTALYWYRQSLGQGLEFLIYFQGNSAPDKSGLPSDRFSAERTGGSVSTLTIQRTQQEDSAVYLCASSLRLGLVRNEQFFGPGTRLTVL.

The CDR3 region is CATSDPGTSGLGEQFF. CDR3 nucleotides: TGTGCCACCAGTGACCCCGGGACTAGCGGGTTGGGGGAGCAGTTCTTC. The chain has TRBV24-1 and TRBJ2-1; 12 positions agree with TRBD2. Per the germline V gene, CDR1 is KGHDR and CDR2 is SFDVKD. Losses at the gene ends were 4 bases for V and 10 bases for J; bases not matched to a gene: 10. The CDR3 runs 16 residues.

The rearrangement uses TRBV6-5 and TRBJ2-7; D uncertain. Germline lookup yields CDR1 MNHEY and CDR2 SVGAGI. Trimming removed 2 bases from V and 2 bases from J, with 19 bases in between. This CDR3 is 17 amino acids long. CDR3 amino acids: CASSYIHPQLPPYEQYF. The CDR3 coding sequence is TGTGCCAGCAGTTACATCCACCCACAGCTTCCCCCCTACGAGCAGTACTTC.

This chain connects TRBV7-2 to TRBJ2-1, with D uncertain. CDR1 is SGHTA, CDR2 FQGNSA, per germline. This CDR3 comprises 13 residues. V dropped 0 bases and J dropped 8 bases, with 8 bases sitting between them. CDR3 sequence (DNA): TGTGCCAGCAGCTTAGCGGGAACCCATGAGCAGTTCTTC. The encoded protein is CASSLAGTHEQFF.

As concerns this clonotype: Its ends do not fully match the called genes, so a read error is possible. The chain has TRBV5-1 and TRBJ2-3, with D uncertain. Germline CDR1 SGHRS, CDR2 YFSETQ. This CDR3 is built from 16 residues. CDR3 coding DNA: TGCGCCAGCAGCTTCGTCGCAGGACCTCGCACGGATACGCAGTATTTT. It codes for CASSFVAGPRTDTQYF.

In its sample, this clonotype was seen once. The V call is TRBV7-3, the J call TRBJ2-1; the match to TRBD2 covers 12 bases. Germline CDR1 and CDR2: SGHTA and FQGTGA. V was clipped by 4 bases and J by 8 bases; unmatched bases: 18. The CDR3 spans 19 residues. The CDR3: CASSSKANFLAGGPDEQFF. CDR3 coding DNA: TGTGCCAGCAGCTCTAAGGCCAACTTTCTAGCGGGAGGGCCAGATGAGCAGTTCTTC.

This clonotype was recorded a few times. The rearrangement uses TRBV2 and TRBJ2-4, with 9 nucleotides matching TRBD1. J lost 3 bases, V lost 6 bases, and 6 bases had no gene match. This CDR3 comprises 15 residues. Germline CDR1 and CDR2: SNHLY and FYNNEI. The CDR3, as DNA: TGTGCCAGCAGAGGGACAGGGAGGGACAAAAACATTCAGTACTTC. It codes for CASRGTGRDKNIQYF.

Only a few counts were recorded for this clonotype. The chain links TRBV3-1 to TRBJ2-2; no firm D call. The CDR3 is made up of 15 amino acids. V lost 2 bases, J lost 6 bases, and 13 bases lay in between. CDR1 is LGHDT and CDR2 is YNNKEL in the germline V gene (reference sequence). CDR3 protein: CASSQTWRGPGELFF. CDR3 nucleotides: TGTGCCAGCAGCCAAACTTGGCGAGGCCCCGGGGAGCTGTTTTTT.

The chain has TRBV4-1 and TRBJ2-7; weak D call: TRBD2 (6 bases). The germline gives CDR1 MGHRA, CDR2 YSYEKL. Trimming shortened V by 0 bases and J by 3 bases, and 15 bases separated the two germline ends. The CDR3 runs to 16 residues. CDR3 DNA: TGCGCCAGCAGCCAAGATTCCCCCGGGGGATACTACGAGCAGTACTTC. Its translation: CASSQDSPGGYYEQYF.

This clonotype turned up a few times. This rearrangement joins TRBV14 to TRBJ2-7; TRBD2 matches 13 bases. The CDR3 has 12 amino acids. From germline, CDR1 is SGHDN and CDR2 FVKESK. CDR3 bases: TGTGCCAGCAGCCAAACTAGCGGGAGGGCCTCGGTC. As protein: CASSQTSGRASV.

This clonotype appeared a single time. The V call is TRBV5-1, the J call TRBJ2-3; TRBD2 matches 9 bases. The germline CDR1 and CDR2 sequences are SGHRS and YFSETQ. This CDR3 spans 18 amino acids. J gave up 2 bases and V 0 bases, and 10 bases lay outside the gene matches. As DNA, the CDR3 is TGCGCCAGCAGCTTGGTCCGGCTAGCGGGACCCCACACAGATACGCAGTATTTT. This codes for CASSLVRLAGPHTDTQYF.

The V gene is TRBV7-3, the J gene TRBJ2-3; D unclear. The CDR3 is 15 amino acids. Trimming removed 5 bases from V and 2 bases from J, with 14 bases in between. CDR1 is SGHTA, CDR2 FQGTGA, per germline. The CDR3 DNA follows: TGTGCCAGCAGCCCTGACCCCTTCCCCACAGATACGCAGTATTTT. Translation: CASSPDPFPTDTQYF.

V and J are TRBV29-1 and TRBJ2-2, with TRBD1 as a possible D gene (6 bases). The ends were cut back, 7 bases at V and 2 bases at J, with 17 bases in the middle. The CDR3 consists of 15 residues. Looked up from germline, CDR1 is SQVTM and CDR2 is ANQGSEA. CDR3 bases: TGCAGCGCCCGCGGGCAGGGGAGAAACACCGGGGAGCTGTTTTTT. It translates to CSARGQGRNTGELFF.

This clonotype has a handful of counts. The chain recombines TRBV18 with TRBJ2-3; D tentatively fits TRBD1 or TRBD2 (5 bases each). Between the trimmed V and J ends, which lost 2 bases and 8 bases, there was a span of 17 bases. This CDR3 has 15 amino acids. CDR1 and CDR2 (germline): KGHSH, LQKENI. CDR3 sequence (DNA): TGTGCCAGCTCACCAACGGTGGGGGTATCGAGTACGCAGTATTTT. Protein sequence: CASSPTVGVSSTQYF. The variable domain in full, completed from reference TRBV18 and TRBJ2-3, reads NAGVMQNPRHLVRRRGQEARLRCSPMKGHSHVYWYRQLPEEGLKFMVYLQKENIIDESGMPKERFSAEFPKEGPSILRIQQVVRGDSAAYFCASSPTVGVSSTQYFGPGTRLTVL.

The table lists this clonotype with a few counts. The chain combines TRBV29-1 with TRBJ2-2; 7 bases agree with TRBD2. The CDR3 sequence is 12 residues long. Trimming cost V 4 bases and J 4 bases; bases outside gene matches: 0. Germline lookup yields CDR1 SQVTM and CDR2 ANQGSEA. The CDR3 DNA reads as TGCAGCGTTGGACTAGCCACCGGGGAGCTGTTTTTT. Translated, it gives CSVGLATGELFF.

The chain carries TRBV7-9 and TRBJ2-7, with D hard to call. CDR1 is SEHNR, CDR2 FQNEAQ, per germline (reference sequence). Trimming removed 4 bases at V and 1 base at J, with 14 bases between. The CDR3 extends over 15 amino acids. Written as DNA, the CDR3 is TGTGCCAGCAGCTCCCCTTGGCCCTTGTCCTACGAGCAGTACTTC. This codes for CASSSPWPLSYEQYF.

As for this clonotype: A clone one base away is much larger, so this may be a read error. The chain employs TRBV6-1 and TRBJ2-7; 10 bases agree with TRBD1. The germline CDR1 and CDR2 sequences are MNHNS and SASEGT. The length of the CDR3 is 13 residues. CDR3 nucleotide sequence: TGTGCCAGCAGGACAGGGGGCTCCCACGAGCGGTACTTC. It yields the protein CASRTGGSHERYF.